This section outlines one T cell receptor beta chain sequence together with its context. The data were obtained in a study of blood T cell repertoires in COVID-19. Across the study: Specimens from acute and convalescent COVID-19 originated in the United States, Italy and Spain.

Patients of the Seattle cohort, enrolled during active infection, were followed longitudinally. The CDR3 covers 14 residues. Authors' analysis steps: Amplified reference gene primers provided the basis for estimating nucleated cell counts. Clones were sequenced by immunoSEQ multiplex PCR, and TCRdb holds only the in-frame ones, with some missing. The DNA gave D and trimming, while V, J and clone size come from that table. The sample contains a few hundred thousand clones, about 90% of which appear only once. The chain joins TRBV21-1 to TRBJ2-5; the table's D call of TRBD2 was not tested on the DNA. TRBV21-1 is a pseudogene. The sample was peripheral blood. The sequence came from a woman between 65 and 79 years old with COVID-19, enrolled during active disease. CDR3 residues: CASTQTGGKETQYF. DNA for the CDR3: TGTGCCAGCACACAGACCGGGGGAAAAGAGACCCAGTACTTC.